The clone carrying this T cell receptor beta chain was counted many times. V shed 0 bases, J shed 10 bases, and the junction held 10 bases outside the gene matches. Germline V gene data show CDR1 as LNHNV and CDR2 as YYDKDF (reference sequence). The CDR3 has 16 residues. This sample was included in a study of Ad26.COV2.S vaccination and SARS-CoV-2 variants. Generated by immunoSEQ multiplex PCR, the TCRdb table keeps only in-frame clones and is missing some. The table lists tens of thousands of clones, approximately 83% of them singletons. The chain has TRBV15 and TRBJ2-1; 9 nucleotides align to TRBD2. The sample consisted of peripheral blood, taken after recovery from COVID-19. The sequence was collected from a human donor who had recovered from COVID-19. CDR3 DNA: TGTGCCACCAGCAGAGAGCGGGAGGGCCTTTGGAGGGAGCAGTTCTTC. This sequence encodes CATSREREGLWREQFF.